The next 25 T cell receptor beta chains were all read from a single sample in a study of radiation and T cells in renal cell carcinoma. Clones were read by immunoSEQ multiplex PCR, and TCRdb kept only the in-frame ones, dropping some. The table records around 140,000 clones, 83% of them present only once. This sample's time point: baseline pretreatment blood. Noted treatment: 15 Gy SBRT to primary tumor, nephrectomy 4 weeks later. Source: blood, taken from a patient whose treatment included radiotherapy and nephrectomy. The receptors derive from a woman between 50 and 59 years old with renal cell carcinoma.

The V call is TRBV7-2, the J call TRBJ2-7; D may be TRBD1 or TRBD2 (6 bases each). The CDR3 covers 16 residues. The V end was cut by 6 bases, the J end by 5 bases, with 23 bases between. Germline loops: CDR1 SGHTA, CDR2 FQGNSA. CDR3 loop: CASSIVGGPMSDEQYF. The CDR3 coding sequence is TGTGCCAGCAGTATAGTAGGGGGGCCGATGTCGGACGAGCAGTACTTC.

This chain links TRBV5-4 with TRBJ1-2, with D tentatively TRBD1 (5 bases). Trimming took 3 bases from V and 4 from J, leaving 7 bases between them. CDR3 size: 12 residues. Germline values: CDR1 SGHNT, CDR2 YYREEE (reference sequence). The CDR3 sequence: CASSSGAYGYTF. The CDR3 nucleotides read TGTGCCAGCAGCTCCGGGGCCTATGGCTACACCTTC.

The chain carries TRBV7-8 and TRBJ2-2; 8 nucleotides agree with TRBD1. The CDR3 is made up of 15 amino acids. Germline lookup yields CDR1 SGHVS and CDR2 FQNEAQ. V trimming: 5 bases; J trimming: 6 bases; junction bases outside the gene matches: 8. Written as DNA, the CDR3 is TGTGCCAGCAGCCTGACAGGGGTTCGCGCCGGGGAGCTGTTTTTT. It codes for CASSLTGVRAGELFF.

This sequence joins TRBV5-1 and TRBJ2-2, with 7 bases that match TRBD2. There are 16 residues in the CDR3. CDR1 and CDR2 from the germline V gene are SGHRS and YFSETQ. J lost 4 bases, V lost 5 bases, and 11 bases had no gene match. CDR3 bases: TGCGCCAGCAGGTCCGGGACTACAGACCCCACCGGGGAGCTGTTTTTT. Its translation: CASRSGTTDPTGELFF.

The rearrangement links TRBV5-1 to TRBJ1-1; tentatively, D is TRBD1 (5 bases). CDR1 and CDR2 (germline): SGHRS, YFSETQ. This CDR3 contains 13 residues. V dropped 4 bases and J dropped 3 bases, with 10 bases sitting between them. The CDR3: CASSQGRDTEAFF. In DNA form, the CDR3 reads TGCGCCAGCAGCCAGGGTAGGGACACTGAAGCTTTCTTT.

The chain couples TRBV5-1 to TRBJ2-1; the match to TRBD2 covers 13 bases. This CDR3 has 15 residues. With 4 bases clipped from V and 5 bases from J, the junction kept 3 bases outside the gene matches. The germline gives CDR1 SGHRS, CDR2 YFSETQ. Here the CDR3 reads CASSRGLAGNNEQFF. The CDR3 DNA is TGCGCCAGCAGCAGGGGACTAGCGGGAAACAATGAGCAGTTCTTC. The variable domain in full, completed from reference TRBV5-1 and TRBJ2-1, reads KAGVTQTPRYLIKTRGQQVTLSCSPISGHRSVSWYQQTPGQGLQFLFEYFSETQRNKGNFPGRFSGRQFSNSRSEMNVSTLELGDSALYLCASSRGLAGNNEQFFGPGTRLTVL.

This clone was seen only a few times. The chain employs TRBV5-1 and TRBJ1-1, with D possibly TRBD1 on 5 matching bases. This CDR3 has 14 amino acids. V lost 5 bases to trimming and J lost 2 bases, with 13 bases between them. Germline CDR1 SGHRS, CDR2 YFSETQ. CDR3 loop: CASRVGTSNTEAFF. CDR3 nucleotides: TGCGCCAGCAGAGTAGGGACGTCCAACACTGAAGCTTTCTTT.

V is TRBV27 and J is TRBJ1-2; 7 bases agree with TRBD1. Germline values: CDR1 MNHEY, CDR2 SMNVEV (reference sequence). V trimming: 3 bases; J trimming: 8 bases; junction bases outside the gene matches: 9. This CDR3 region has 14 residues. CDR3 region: CASSLRQGPFGYTF. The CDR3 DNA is TGTGCCAGCAGTTTGAGACAGGGTCCTTTCGGCTACACCTTC.

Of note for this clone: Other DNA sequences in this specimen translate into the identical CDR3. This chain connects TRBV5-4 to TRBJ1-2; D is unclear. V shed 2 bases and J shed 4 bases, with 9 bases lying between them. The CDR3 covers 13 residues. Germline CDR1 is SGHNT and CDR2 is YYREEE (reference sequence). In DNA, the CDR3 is TGTGCCAGCAGCTTAGAGGGTCCCTATGGCTACACCTTC. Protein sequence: CASSLEGPYGYTF.

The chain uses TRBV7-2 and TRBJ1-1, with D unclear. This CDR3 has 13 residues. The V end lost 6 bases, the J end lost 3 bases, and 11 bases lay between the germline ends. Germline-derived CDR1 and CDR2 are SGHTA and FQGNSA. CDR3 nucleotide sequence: TGTGCCAGCAGTCCCGCCCGGGACACTGAAGCTTTCTTT. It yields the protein CASSPARDTEAFF.

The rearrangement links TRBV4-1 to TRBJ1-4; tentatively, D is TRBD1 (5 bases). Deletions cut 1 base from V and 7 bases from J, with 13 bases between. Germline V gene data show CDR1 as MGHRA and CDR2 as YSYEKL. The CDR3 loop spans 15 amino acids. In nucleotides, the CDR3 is TGCGCCAGCAGCCAAGGTACAAGGGGCGGTGAAAAACTGTTTTTT. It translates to CASSQGTRGGEKLFF.

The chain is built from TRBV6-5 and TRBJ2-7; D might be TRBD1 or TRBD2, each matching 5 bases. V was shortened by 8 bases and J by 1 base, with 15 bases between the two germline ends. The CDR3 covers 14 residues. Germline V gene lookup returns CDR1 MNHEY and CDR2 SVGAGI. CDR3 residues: CASRGDSQSYEQYF. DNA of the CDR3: TGTGCCAGCCGGGGAGACAGCCAGTCCTACGAGCAGTACTTC.

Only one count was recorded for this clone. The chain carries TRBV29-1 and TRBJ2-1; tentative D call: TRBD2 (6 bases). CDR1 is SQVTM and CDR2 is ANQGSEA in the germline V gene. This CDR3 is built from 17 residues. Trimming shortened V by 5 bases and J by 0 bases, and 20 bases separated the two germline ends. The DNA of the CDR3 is TGCAGCGTTCTTGGGATCGGAGGGACGGTCTCCTACAATGAGCAGTTCTTC. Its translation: CSVLGIGGTVSYNEQFF.

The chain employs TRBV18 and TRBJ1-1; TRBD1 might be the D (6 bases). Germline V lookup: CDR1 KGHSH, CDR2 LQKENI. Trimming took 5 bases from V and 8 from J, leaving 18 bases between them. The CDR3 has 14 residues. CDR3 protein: CASSYLPGGWEAFF. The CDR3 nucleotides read TGTGCCAGCTCATATCTACCGGGGGGCTGGGAAGCTTTCTTT. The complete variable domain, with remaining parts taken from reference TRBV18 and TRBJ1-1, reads NAGVMQNPRHLVRRRGQEARLRCSPMKGHSHVYWYRQLPEEGLKFMVYLQKENIIDESGMPKERFSAEFPKEGPSILRIQQVVRGDSAAYFCASSYLPGGWEAFFGQGTRLTVV.

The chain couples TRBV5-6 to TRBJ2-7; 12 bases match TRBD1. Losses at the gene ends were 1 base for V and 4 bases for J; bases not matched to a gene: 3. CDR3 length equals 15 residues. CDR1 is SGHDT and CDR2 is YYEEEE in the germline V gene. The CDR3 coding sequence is TGTGCCAGCAGCTTGTTGGGACAGGGGGCTTACGAGCAGTACTTC. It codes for CASSLLGQGAYEQYF.

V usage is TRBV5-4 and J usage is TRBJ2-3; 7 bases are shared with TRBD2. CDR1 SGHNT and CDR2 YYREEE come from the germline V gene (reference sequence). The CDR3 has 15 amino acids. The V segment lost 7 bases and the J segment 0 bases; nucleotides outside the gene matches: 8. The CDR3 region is CASSRDYASTDTQYF. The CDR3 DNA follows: TGTGCCAGCTCCCGGGACTACGCTAGCACAGATACGCAGTATTTT.

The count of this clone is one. Written as DNA, the CDR3 is TGTGCCAGCAGCTTAGGTCAGGGGTGGGAGACCCAGTACTTC. Residues: CASSLGQGWETQYF. The rearrangement uses TRBV7-2 and TRBJ2-5; tentative D call: TRBD1 (6 bases). The V gene's germline CDR1 is SGHTA and CDR2 FQGNSA. The CDR3 is 14 residues long. Trimming removed 1 base from V and 5 bases from J, with 11 bases in between.

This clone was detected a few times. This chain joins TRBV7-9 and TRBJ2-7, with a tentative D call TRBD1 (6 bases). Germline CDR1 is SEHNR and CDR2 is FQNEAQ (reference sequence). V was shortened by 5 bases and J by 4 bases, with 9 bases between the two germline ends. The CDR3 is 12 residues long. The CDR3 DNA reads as TGTGCCAGCAGCCGACAGGAATACGAGCAGTACTTC. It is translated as CASSRQEYEQYF. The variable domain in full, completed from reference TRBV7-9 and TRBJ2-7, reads DTGVSQNPRHKITKRGQNVTFRCDPISEHNRLYWYRQTLGQGPEFLTYFQNEAQLEKSRLLSDRFSAERPKGSFSTLEIQRTEQGDSAMYLCASSRQEYEQYFGPGTRLTVT.

This chain's CDR3 is CASSSRENLAKNIQYF. CDR3 in DNA: TGTGCCAGCAGCTCCAGGGAGAACCTAGCCAAAAACATTCAGTACTTC. This rearrangement joins TRBV2 to TRBJ2-4, with D possibly being TRBD1 or TRBD2 (5 bases each). V was cut by 6 bases and J by 0 bases, with 15 bases left in between. Germline V lookup: CDR1 SNHLY, CDR2 FYNNEI. This CDR3 has 16 residues.

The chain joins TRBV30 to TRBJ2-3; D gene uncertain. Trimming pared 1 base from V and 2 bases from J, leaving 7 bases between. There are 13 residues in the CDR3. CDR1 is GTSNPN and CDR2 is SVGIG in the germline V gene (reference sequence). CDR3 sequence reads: CAWSGVPTDTQYF. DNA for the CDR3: TGTGCCTGGAGTGGAGTCCCCACAGATACGCAGTATTTT. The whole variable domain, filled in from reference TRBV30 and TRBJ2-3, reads SQTIHQWPATLVQPVGSPLSLECTVEGTSNPNLYWYRQAAGRGLQLLFYSVGIGQISSEVPQNLSASRPQDRQFILSSKKLLLSDSGFYLCAWSGVPTDTQYFGPGTRLTVL.

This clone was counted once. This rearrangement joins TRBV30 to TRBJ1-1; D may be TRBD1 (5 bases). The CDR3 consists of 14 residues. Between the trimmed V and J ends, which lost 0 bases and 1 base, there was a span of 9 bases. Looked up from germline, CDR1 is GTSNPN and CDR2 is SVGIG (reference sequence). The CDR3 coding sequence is TGTGCCTGGAGTGTATACAGGAAGAACACTGAAGCTTTCTTT. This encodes CAWSVYRKNTEAFF.

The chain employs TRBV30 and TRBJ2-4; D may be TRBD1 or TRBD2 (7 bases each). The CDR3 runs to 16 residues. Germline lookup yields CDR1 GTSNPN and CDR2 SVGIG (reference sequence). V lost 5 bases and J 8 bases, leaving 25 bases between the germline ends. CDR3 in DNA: TGTGCCTGGTCAGGGGGGGCCCGGGTTATAAAGGACATTCAGTACTTC. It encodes CAWSGGARVIKDIQYF.

CDR3 coding DNA: TGCGCCAGCAGCCAAGGAGGTGGGCAGGGTGAGGAGACCCAGTACTTC. Translated: CASSQGGGQGEETQYF. The chain carries TRBV4-3 and TRBJ2-5, with D possibly TRBD1 on 5 matching bases. This CDR3 contains 16 residues. Germline CDR1 LGHNA, CDR2 YSLEER. Trimming left V 1 base short and J 5 bases short, with 17 bases between.

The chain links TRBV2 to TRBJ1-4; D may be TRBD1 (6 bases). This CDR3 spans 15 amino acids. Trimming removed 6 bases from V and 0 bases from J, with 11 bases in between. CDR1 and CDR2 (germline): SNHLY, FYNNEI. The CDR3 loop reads CASRQGWATNEKLFF. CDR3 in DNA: TGTGCCAGCAGGCAGGGGTGGGCAACTAATGAAAAACTGTTTTTT.

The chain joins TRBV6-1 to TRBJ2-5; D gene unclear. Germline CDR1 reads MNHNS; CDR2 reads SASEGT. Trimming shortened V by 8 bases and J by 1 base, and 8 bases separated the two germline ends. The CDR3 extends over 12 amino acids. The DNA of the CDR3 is TGTGCCAGCGGTCTGGCCCAAGAGACCCAGTACTTC. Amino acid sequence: CASGLAQETQYF.